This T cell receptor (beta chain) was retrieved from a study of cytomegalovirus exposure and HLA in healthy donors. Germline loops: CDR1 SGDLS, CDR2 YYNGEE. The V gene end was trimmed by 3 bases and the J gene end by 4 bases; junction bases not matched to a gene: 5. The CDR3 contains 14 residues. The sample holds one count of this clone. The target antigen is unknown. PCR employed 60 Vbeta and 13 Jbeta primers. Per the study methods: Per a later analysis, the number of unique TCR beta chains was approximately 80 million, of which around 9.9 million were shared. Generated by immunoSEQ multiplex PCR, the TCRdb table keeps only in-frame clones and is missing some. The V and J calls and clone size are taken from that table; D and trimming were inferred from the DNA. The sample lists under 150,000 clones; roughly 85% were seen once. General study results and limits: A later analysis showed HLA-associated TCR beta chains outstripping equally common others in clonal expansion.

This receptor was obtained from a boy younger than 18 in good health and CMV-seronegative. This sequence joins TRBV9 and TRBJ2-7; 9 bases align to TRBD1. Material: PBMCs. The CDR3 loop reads CASSGTGEGYEQYF. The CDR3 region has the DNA TGTGCCAGCAGCGGGACAGGGGAAGGTTACGAGCAGTACTTC.